The source of this T cell receptor beta chain is a study of cytomegalovirus exposure and HLA in healthy donors (dated by TCRdb to the late 2010s). In the study overall: In an earlier analysis of around 540 of the donors, roughly 300 Gb of sequence data and 90 million to 120 million unique TCR beta sequences from about 190 million T cells were reported. All discovery cohort repertoires had been generated using a single sequencing platform. The number of donors typed differed by locus, with 629-630 for A, B, C, DRB1 and DQB1, around 500 for DQA1, 606 for DPA1, and some 450 for DPB1. The study used immunosequencing to profile the T cell repertoires of 600 to 850 subjects and linked those repertoires to cytomegalovirus serostatus. To predict cytomegalovirus infection status, the study brought together high-throughput TCR immunosequencing, statistical association of individual TCRs with disease status, and machine learning. The study aimed to test whether cataloging public T cell receptors could reveal signatures of past pathogen exposure. Along with the roughly 610-subject first cohort, a separate validation cohort of over 90 different subjects was used. HLA typing included class I and class II loci at four-digit resolution. To study patterns of TCR occurrence, a later analysis re-analyzed previously published TCR beta repertoires from 600 to 750 donors and added high-resolution HLA genotyping. Because of strong linkage in the cohort, five DR-DQ haplotypes were treated as single units for association and clustering. Of the approximately 400 genotyped donors, over 70% fell in the genetic ancestry cluster associated with self-reported Caucasian donors. Genome-wide SNP genotypes for about three fifths of the roughly 700 donors were used in a later genetic analysis, which treated that subset as a discovery cohort. About 310 gigabases of sequencing data and approximately 80 million unique TCR sequences were included in an early release covering about 700 HLA-typed donors. An earlier analysis of roughly 580 of the donors used high-throughput TCR beta sequencing to judge whether each TCR beta V gene segment behaved as functional or pseudogenic. Across around 400 genotyped donors of the cohort, an average of about 200,000 unique TCR beta nucleotide sequences per donor were sequenced, and approximately 17% of those sequences were non-productive. Donor age, sex, ethnicity and CMV serostatus were collected together with the repertoire data. The later analysis used no new phenotypic data to find candidate immune exposures, relying instead on TCR beta sequences and their occurrence across donors. Results and caveats for the whole study, not just this receptor: In a later genetic analysis, fewer N-insertions in productive TCRs were reported among donors in an Asian-associated ancestry cluster than the approximately 670-donor mean. Linkage disequilibrium might explain the correlated functional status among segregating V segments, but an unknown experimental factor could not be ruled out. Broadly in line with IMGT annotations, most TCR beta V segments showed up in productive rearrangements about 87% or about 30% of the time in an earlier analysis of some 590 of the donors. The presence/absence analyses assumed that sequencing depth was roughly uniform across donors, and that assumption may not be true. Because some donors lacked HLA typing at each locus, the association tests relied only on the typed subset. According to a later analysis, most CMV-associated TCR beta chains appeared to be HLA-restricted, and the HLA associations seemed to be driven largely by CMV exposure. While some public TCRs were present in many individuals, most TCR sequences turned up only very rarely across donors. The sequencing pipeline was judged likely to have produced a cluster of highly shared sequence variants as a technical artifact. This cohort had only TCR beta chains sequenced, and the lack of alpha or paired-chain data limited which features could be detected. A later analysis found that TCR association rates varied across HLA loci, with DRB1 alleles showing the most associated TCRs and HLA-C alleles the fewest. In the study, some 160 TCR beta chains were listed as associated with cytomegalovirus. Strong co-occurrence of HLA alleles, especially DR and DQ, made assigning TCR associations to individual alleles difficult. Cytomegalovirus status was reported to be diagnosed by the classifier with high specificity and sensitivity in both the original and validation cohorts. In a later analysis, about 17,000 TCR beta sequences were associated with specific HLA alleles at a false discovery rate of 0.05. The earlier analysis of around 600 of the donors excluded 15 to 20 rarely observed V segments, including chromosome 9 orphons, because counts were too low. A later analysis found that HLA-associated TCR beta chains were more clonally expanded and had lower generation probabilities than equally common non-associated chains. Some IMGT-functional V segments, including TRBV6-2 and TRBV6-3, could not be told apart with the 87-base-pair reads, so those segments were excluded. A few of the identified cytomegalovirus-associated TCR beta chains were confirmed in vitro to be specific for cytomegalovirus antigens. It was suggested by the authors that the approach could potentially be generalized to other disease states and immunological phenotypes. In a later genetic analysis, a missense DCLRE1C variant was associated with V-gene and J-gene trimming of TCR beta chains, and the association was replicated in an independent cohort. A further reported finding was that TCR beta sequences accurately predicted the HLA-A and HLA-B alleles for most subjects in the first cohort. Immune exposure information for the cohort was limited to CMV serostatus. A later analysis reported that several top co-occurrence clusters appeared linked to parvovirus B19, influenza, CMV and Epstein-Barr virus.

For this clone: The antigen this receptor binds is unknown.

The cohort was made up of roughly 670 healthy bone marrow donors. Cohort members were all nominally healthy when sampled, although unrecorded immune exposures were likely present. The donor tested CMV seropositive and was one of the 289 seropositive cohort members. A peripheral blood sample was collected from each donor, and TCR beta sequencing was performed on peripheral blood mononuclear cells. Genomic DNA was extracted from the blood cell samples with the Qiagen DNeasy Blood Extraction Kit. For CDR1 and CDR2, the germline V gene lists MDHEN and SYDVKM. V is trimmed back by 6 bases and J by 4 bases, and the junction contains 8 bases that no gene match accounts for. From the cysteine through the phenylalanine, the CDR3 covers 15 amino acids. Kept here is only the CDR3 DNA, which spans 45 bases and is read in frame from base 1. The library came from the immunoSEQ multiplex PCR assay. For the multiplex PCR, a mixture combining 60 forward primers for TCR Vbeta segments and 13 reverse primers for TCR Jbeta segments was used. The CDR3 region of rearranged TCR beta genes was amplified from genomic DNA by a multiplex PCR assay. The Illumina HiSeq System was used to sequence the amplified TCR beta libraries as 87-base-pair reads. Under the source paper's analysis protocol: In a later analysis, roughly 80 million unique TCR beta chains were counted across the 650 to 700 repertoires, and approximately 11 million of these chains were shared by at least two donors. A nearest-neighbor algorithm error-corrected the raw reads and collapsed the reads into unique sequences, merging closely related sequences to remove PCR and sequencing errors. CDR3 sequences were aligned to IMGT reference sequences to assign V, D and J gene segments. For a sequence to be retained, a match of at least six nucleotides to both a V gene segment and a J gene segment was required. Rearrangements were classified as productive when the CDR3 lacked stop codons and remained in frame with V and J, and all other rearrangements were classified as non-productive. CDR3 was defined according to IMGT convention as the region running from the second conserved V-encoded cysteine to the conserved J-encoded phenylalanine. Sequences without an unambiguous match to a single V gene segment were excluded from the earlier analysis of several hundred of the donors. An earlier analysis of several hundred of the donors classified V segments as functional when productive rearrangements were above 56.7% and as segregating when the standard deviation between donors was above 5%. A statistical classification framework was built to diagnose cytomegalovirus status from the catalog of TCR beta chain sequences. A later analysis assigned V and J genes by comparing TCR nucleotide sequences with IMGT/GENE-DB human TR gene sequences. A later analysis assigned CDR3 sequences and most-parsimonious VDJ recombination scenarios with the TCRdist pipeline. In a later analysis, every TCR beta chain was defined by the combination of its CDR3 amino acid sequence and its V-gene family, and reads without a unique V-gene family were dropped. To address suspected cross-contamination and a sequencing artifact, a later analysis removed a few hundred highly shared, low-generation-probability nucleotide sequences. In a later analysis, a clonal expansion index was calculated for each public chain from normalized within-repertoire ranks of inferred template counts. In a later analysis, generation probabilities were computed with a VDJ recombination model fitted to out-of-frame rearrangements, and the resulting probabilities were checked against IGoR. Hypergeometric tests were used in a later analysis to score TCR-TCR, TCR-HLA and TCR-CMV co-occurrence, with a repertoire-size bias correction applied to the TCR pairs. False discovery rates were estimated in a later analysis by permuting HLA or CMV assignments 20 times. A later analysis grouped co-occurring TCRs with DBSCAN, adding TCRdist sequence similarity when clustering within HLA-allele-positive subsets. For co-occurrence clustering, repertoires with fewer than 30,000 or more than 120,000 public chains were excluded, along with 5 or 6 repertoires with anomalous nucleotide sharing. The source is immuneACCESS, and TCRdb retained only in-frame sequences with V and J called. Part of the clones is not carried over; for the studies checked, unresolved V genes explain less than half of this, and the remainder is unexplained. Clone size and V and J calls were adopted from that table, with D and trimming inferred from the DNA. The sample table includes about 200,000 clones. 1.1% of the sample lies in the top ten.

This clonotype originated in a girl aged 2-10 years in good health and CMV-seropositive. This chain joins TRBV28 to TRBJ1-1, and TRBD1 matches 10 of the central bases. Sequencing used PBMCs. The base sequence is TGTGCCAGCAGCCCACCGGGACAGGGGACCACTGAAGCTTTCTTT. Translated, this is CASSPPGQGTTEAFF.